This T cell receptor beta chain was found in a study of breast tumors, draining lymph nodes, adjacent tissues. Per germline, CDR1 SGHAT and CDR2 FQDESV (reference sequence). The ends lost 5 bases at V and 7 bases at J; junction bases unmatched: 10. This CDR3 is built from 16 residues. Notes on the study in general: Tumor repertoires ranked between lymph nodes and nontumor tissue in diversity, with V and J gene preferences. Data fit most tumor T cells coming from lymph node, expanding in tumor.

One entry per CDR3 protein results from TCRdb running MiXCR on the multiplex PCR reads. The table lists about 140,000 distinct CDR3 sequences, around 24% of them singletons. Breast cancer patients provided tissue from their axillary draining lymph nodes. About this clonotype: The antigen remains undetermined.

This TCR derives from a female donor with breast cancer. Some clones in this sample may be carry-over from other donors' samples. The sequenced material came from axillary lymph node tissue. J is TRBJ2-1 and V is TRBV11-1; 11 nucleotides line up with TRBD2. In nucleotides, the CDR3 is TGTGCCAGCAGCCTTACCGGGACTAGCGGCTTAAATGAGCAGTTCTTC. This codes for CASSLTGTSGLNEQFF. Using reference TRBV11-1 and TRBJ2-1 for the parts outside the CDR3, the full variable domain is EAEVAQSPRYKITEKSQAVAFWCDPISGHATLYWYRQILGQGPELLVQFQDESVVDDSQLPKDRFSAERLKGVDSTLKIQPAELGDSAMYLCASSLTGTSGLNEQFFGPGTRLTVL.